The rows below give T cell receptor beta chains drawn from one sample of a study of blood T cell repertoires in COVID-19. Here immunoSEQ multiplex PCR was the method, and the copy in TCRdb shows in-frame clones only, minus some. The data contain under 350,000 clones, roughly 85% of them singletons. What was sequenced was peripheral blood. The source is a woman between 45 and 65 years old who had recovered from COVID-19. CDR3s include the opening cysteine and the closing phenylalanine or tryptophan. The size field is filled for only some rows; it gives once, few, many or a size class.

>TRBJ1-1|TRBV9|NA|16
CASSPWTGGADTEAFF
>TRBJ2-3|TRBV4-3|NA|17
CASSQEGNSGGTDTQYF
>TRBJ2-7|TRBV18|NA|14
CASSEGGSGGEQYF
>TRBJ2-7|TRBV5-4|NA|13
CASSGDRGYEQYF
>TRBJ2-2|TRBV7-2|NA|15
CASSPWSGNTGELFF
>TRBJ2-1|TRBV7-2|once|13
CASSPREAGEQFF
>TRBJ2-5|TRBV6-1|NA|15
CASSDAWGTSSTQYF
>TRBJ2-5|TRBV7-6|NA|16
CASSLSGGPNLETQYF
>TRBJ2-1|TRBV27|NA|17
CASSPRTTRIGYNEQFF
>TRBJ2-7|TRBV27|few|14
CASSLSGRGLEQYF
>TRBJ2-2|TRBV12-5|once|13
CASGSGEAGELFF
>TRBJ2-1|TRBV14|NA|18
CASSQRTSGQSSYNEQFF
>TRBJ2-3|TRBV27|NA|16
CASSSPSPARSDTQYF
>TRBJ2-7|TRBV14|NA|17
CASSQASVRTGVFEQYF
>TRBJ1-2|TRBV11-2|NA|16
CASSSDLDTGLSGYTF
>TRBJ1-2|TRBV5-1|NA|13
CASSLEQGSGYTF